This T cell receptor beta chain was identified in a study of T cell responses to AZD1222 COVID-19 vaccine. Germline V CDR1 and CDR2: SGHAT, FQNNGV. The CDR3 has 13 residues. V shed 1 base and J shed 6 bases, with 10 bases lying between them. Regarding this clone: What it binds is not known.

Using immunoSEQ multiplex PCR, the repertoire was profiled, and TCRdb retains in-frame clones only, with some absent. The sample contains 150,000 or so clones, about 91% of which appear only once. Study-wide findings and caveats: Donors were largely white British and mainly female; clonal diversity was possibly underestimated. Only six individuals given AZD1222 were seropositive at baseline.

The J gene is TRBJ2-7, the V gene TRBV11-2; possibly TRBD1 or TRBD2 for D (5 bases each). The material sequenced was peripheral blood, taken on day 0 of AZD1222 vaccination. The receptor comes from an adult in good health. CDR3 DNA sequence: TGTGCCAGCAGCTTAGGAACAGGAGGCGAGCAGTACTTC. Protein sequence: CASSLGTGGEQYF.